A selection of T cell receptor beta chains follows, all from one sample in a study of blood T cell repertoires in COVID-19. Assay used: immunoSEQ multiplex PCR; TCRdb lists only in-frame clones, some missing. Altogether hundreds of thousands of clones are present, approximately 90% being singletons, with the ten largest covering 0.85% to 0.9%. The sample comprised PBMCs or T cells enriched from blood (not recorded which). All receptors come from a man aged 50 to 60 who had been exposed to COVID-19. The CDR3 runs from the conserved cysteine through the conserved F or W. D genes are given only for firm matches. Expanded clones are given a class, and other clones once, few, many or no size at all.

abundance,d_gene,v_gene,j_gene,CDR3nt,CDR3aa
NA,TRBD2,TRBV15,TRBJ2-5,TGTGCCACCAGCAGAGATACCCCATATAGCGGGGGAGAGACCCAGTACTTC,CATSRDTPYSGGETQYF
once,NA,TRBV19,TRBJ1-5,TGTGCCAGTAGTATTGGACAGCTTAGCAATCAGCCCCAGCATTTT,CASSIGQLSNQPQHF
NA,NA,TRBV5-1,TRBJ1-1,TGCGCCAGCAGCTTGTCAGGGTCCTTAGCTTTCTTT,CASSLSGSLAFF
NA,NA,TRBV5-5,TRBJ2-1,TGTGCCAGCAGCTTACGTTGGCAGAACTACAATGAGCAGTTCTTC,CASSLRWQNYNEQFF
NA,NA,TRBV5-4,TRBJ2-3,TGTGCCAGCAGCTCCGTGGGGGCGAACACAGATACGCAGTATTTT,CASSSVGANTDTQYF
NA,NA,TRBV7-9,TRBJ1-2,TGTGCCAGCAGCTTAGTGGAGGGGATTGGGGGCTACACCTTC,CASSLVEGIGGYTF
NA,NA,TRBV28,TRBJ1-6,TGTGCCAGCAGTTTAAGCCTCTGGGGGCAGTCCTATAATTCACCCCTCCACTTT,CASSLSLWGQSYNSPLHF
NA,TRBD1,TRBV5-1,TRBJ1-4,TGCGCCAGCAGCCGAGGACAGGGGGCGCGAGCTAATGAAAAACTGTTTTTT,CASSRGQGARANEKLFF
few,NA,TRBV2,TRBJ2-1,TGTGCCAGCATTCAGACTACAGCTTACAATGAGCAGTTCTTC,CASIQTTAYNEQFF
once,NA,TRBV4-2,TRBJ1-4,TGTGCCAGCAGCCAGCAACTAAACCGGGAACTGTTTTTT,CASSQQLNRELFF
NA,NA,TRBV30,TRBJ1-5,TGTGCCTGGAGTGTACGCTCGCGACAGCCCCAGCATTTT,CAWSVRSRQPQHF
NA,NA,TRBV25-1,TRBJ1-2,TGTGCCAGCAGCTCAAGCGGGTTAAGGGGCTACACCTTC,CASSSSGLRGYTF
NA,NA,TRBV5-1,TRBJ1-6,TGCGCCAGCAGCTTGTCCGCGACGGAGGGTTCACCCCTCCACTTT,CASSLSATEGSPLHF
NA,NA,TRBV27,TRBJ1-3,TGTGCCAGCAGCCAAAGCCAATTTGCCTCTGGAAACACCATATATTTT,CASSQSQFASGNTIYF
once,TRBD2,TRBV24-1,TRBJ2-3,TGTGCCACCAGTGACGCTCGACTAGCGGGGGTCACAGATACGCAGTATTTT,CATSDARLAGVTDTQYF
NA,TRBD1,TRBV28,TRBJ1-5,TGTGCCTCCGACAGGGGTAGCAATCAGCCCCAGCATTTT,CASDRGSNQPQHF
NA,TRBD1,TRBV11-2,TRBJ1-1,TGTGCCAGCAGCACCCGGACAGGGGGCCTAAAGGGCACTGAAGCTTTCTTT,CASSTRTGGLKGTEAFF
NA,NA,TRBV7-2,TRBJ1-5,TGTGCCAGCAGCTTAGTTTCAGGCGCTAGCAATCAGCCCCAGCATTTT,CASSLVSGASNQPQHF
NA,NA,TRBV29-1,TRBJ1-2,TGCAGCGTTGGAGTGAACTCGGACTATGGCTACACCTTC,CSVGVNSDYGYTF
NA,NA,TRBV12-3/TRBV12-4,TRBJ1-5,TGTGCCAGCAGTCGGGACAACAATCAGCCCCAGCATTTT,CASSRDNNQPQHF
NA,TRBD2,TRBV9,TRBJ2-5,TGTGCCAGCAGCGTAGGGGGCGGGGGAATTCAAGAGACCCAGTACTTC,CASSVGGGGIQETQYF
NA,NA,TRBV7-9,TRBJ1-5,TGTGCCAGCAGCAACTCAGATGGAGGACAGCAAAATCAGCCCCAGCATTTT,CASSNSDGGQQNQPQHF
NA,NA,TRBV18,TRBJ2-3,TGTGCCAGCTCACCCCCCACTAGATTGAGCGTGCAGTATTTT,CASSPPTRLSVQYF
NA,NA,TRBV18,TRBJ2-3,TGTGCCAGCTCACCACAGGGAGGTCGGGATACGCAGTATTTT,CASSPQGGRDTQYF
NA,TRBD2,TRBV9,TRBJ2-1,TGTGCCAGCAGCGTAGACGGGAGGAGCTCCTACAATGAGCAGTTCTTC,CASSVDGRSSYNEQFF
NA,TRBD1,TRBV2,TRBJ2-7,TGTGCCAGCAACGCCGGGCGACAGGGTACTCGCGAGCAGTACTTC,CASNAGRQGTREQYF
NA,TRBD1,TRBV5-1,TRBJ1-2,TGCGCCAGCAGCCGCGACAGGGTTTCTAACTATGGCTACACCTTC,CASSRDRVSNYGYTF
NA,TRBD1,TRBV24-1,TRBJ1-2,TGTGCCACCAGGGGCGGGACAGGGGGCCCTAACTATGGCTACACCTTC,CATRGGTGGPNYGYTF
NA,NA,TRBV9,TRBJ2-2,TGTGCCAGCAGCACCTCGGGCACCGGGGAGCTGTTTTTT,CASSTSGTGELFF
NA,TRBD2,TRBV5-1,TRBJ2-3,TGCGCCAGCAGCTTGGGACTAGCGGGGGGGCCTACAGATACGCAGTATTTT,CASSLGLAGGPTDTQYF
NA,NA,TRBV5-1,TRBJ2-5,TGCGCCAGCAGCTCCACGGACAGTGAAGAGACCCAGTACTTC,CASSSTDSEETQYF
few,TRBD1,TRBV5-1,TRBJ1-1,TGCGCCAGCAGCTTGGGGGACAGGGTGGGACGCACTGAAGCTTTCTTT,CASSLGDRVGRTEAFF
once,TRBD1,TRBV5-1,TRBJ2-2,TGCGCCAGCAGCGCAAGACAGGGGTCGACCGGGGAGCTGTTTTTT,CASSARQGSTGELFF
NA,TRBD2,TRBV27,TRBJ2-1,TGTGCCAGCAGTTTATTCGGACTAGCGGGAGGGGTTGTAGATGAGCAGTTCTTC,CASSLFGLAGGVVDEQFF
few,NA,TRBV7-2,TRBJ1-2,TGTGCCAGCAGCACCCGGGTTGGGAGCTATGGCTACACCTTC,CASSTRVGSYGYTF
NA,TRBD2,TRBV6-1,TRBJ2-3,TGTGCCAGCAGTGAAATCCCTAGCGGTAGGGGAGATACGCAGTATTTT,CASSEIPSGRGDTQYF
NA,NA,TRBV28,TRBJ1-2,TGTGCCAGCACCTCATGGCAGTTTGGCTACACCTTC,CASTSWQFGYTF
NA,NA,TRBV7-8,TRBJ1-1,TGTGCCAGCAGCCCCTCGAGGGCCATTCTGAACACTGAAGCTTTCTTT,CASSPSRAILNTEAFF
NA,NA,TRBV6-5,TRBJ1-1,TGTGCCAGCAGTCGAATGAGAGGTGAGGCTTTCTTT,CASSRMRGEAFF
NA,NA,TRBV28,TRBJ1-2,TGTGCCAGCAGGCTTGGGACTGTCTATGGCTACACCTTC,CASRLGTVYGYTF
NA,TRBD1,TRBV11-1,TRBJ2-7,TGTGCCAGCAGCTTAGCACGGGACAGGAACTCCTACGAGCAGTACTTC,CASSLARDRNSYEQYF
NA,NA,TRBV6-5,TRBJ1-4,TGTGCCAGCAGTTACTTACCGAGGGATAATGAAAAACTGTTTTTT,CASSYLPRDNEKLFF
NA,NA,TRBV2,TRBJ2-2,TGTGCCAGCAGACACCCAAGTAACACCGGGGAGCTGTTTTTT,CASRHPSNTGELFF
NA,NA,TRBV10-3,TRBJ2-5,TGTGCCATCAGTGACAGGGGAGAAGAGACCCAGTACTTC,CAISDRGEETQYF
NA,NA,TRBV6-5,TRBJ1-3,TGTGCCAGCATAGAGAGCTCTGGAAACACCATATATTTT,CASIESSGNTIYF
NA,TRBD1,TRBV5-1,TRBJ1-2,TGCGCCAGCAGCTTTATCGGGACAGCTAACTATGGCTACACCTTC,CASSFIGTANYGYTF
NA,NA,TRBV7-9,TRBJ1-4,TGTGCCAGCAGCTCCGCGCAGGGAATTACTAATGAAAAACTGTTTTTT,CASSSAQGITNEKLFF
few,NA,TRBV30,TRBJ1-4,TGTGCCTGGAGATCCCTAGGGGGTACTAGGGAAAAACTGTTTTTT,CAWRSLGGTREKLFF
few,NA,TRBV7-2,TRBJ1-1,TGTGCCAGCAGCTCCCAGGGAGGTAGTGAAGCTTTCTTT,CASSSQGGSEAFF
NA,NA,TRBV5-1,TRBJ2-5,TGCGCCAGCAGCCCTGGCGGAGAAGAGACCCAGTACTTC,CASSPGGEETQYF